Listed here is a single TCR beta chain. TCRdb re-derived calls from the 5' RACE reads in MiXCR, one entry per CDR3 protein. The sample contains hundreds of thousands of distinct CDR3 sequences, 15% to 20% of which appear only once. This specimen belongs to a study of identical twins. These same records also appear under a second study, on T cells expressing NK-cell markers.

The sequence was collected from a woman aged 18-29 years in good health. The sample was PBMCs.

CDR3 coding DNA: TGTGCCAGCAGCTTACTCAACTTCGCCGAGCAGTACTTC. This codes for CASSLLNFAEQYF. The chain joins TRBV7-2 to TRBJ2-7; D is unresolved. This CDR3 has 13 residues. Trimming removed 2 bases from V and 6 bases from J, with 11 bases in between. The germline V gene has CDR1 SGHTA and CDR2 FQGNSA.